This T cell receptor beta chain was recorded in a study of blood T cell repertoires in COVID-19. TCRdb's table, derived via immunoSEQ multiplex PCR, lists solely in-frame clones and lacks some. The table includes hundreds of thousands of clones, around 87% detected once. The CDR3 is 13 amino acids. V lost 7 bases to trimming and J lost 3 bases, with 13 bases between them. Germline V gene lookup returns CDR1 SGHTA and CDR2 FQGNSA. Sequencing was performed on peripheral blood. The rearrangement links TRBV7-2 to TRBJ2-7; D might be TRBD2 (5 bases). This receptor was obtained from a woman in her 50s with active or convalescent COVID-19. The CDR3 is CASKVAGDYEQYF. The CDR3 bases are TGTGCCAGCAAAGTTGCCGGGGACTACGAGCAGTACTTC.